This TCR beta chain was captured by sequencing in a study of T-cell memory formation after mild COVID-19. About the study: TCR clusters were mostly confined to one donor each.

MiXCR was run by TCRdb on the 5' RACE reads, yielding one entry per CDR3 protein. The table lists 550,000 to 650,000 distinct CDR3 sequences, 15% to 20% of them singletons. Study findings and constraints: CD4+ clones that contracted lay mainly in CM and EM; CD8+ ones lay in EMRA. Memory sampled before infection contained some responding clones, suggesting cross-reactive memory joined.

To note about this clonotype: Antigen specificity is unknown.

Source material: PBMCs or a T cell subset sorted from them (not recorded which). The receptor's source is an adult woman who had mild COVID-19 (a few samples of this study predate the infection). Cell type and time point are not known.

CDR3 sequence (DNA): TGTGCCAGCAGCTTAGAGGGGCTAACGCTGGAGCTGTTTTTT. This gives the protein CASSLEGLTLELFF. The V gene is TRBV7-3, the J gene TRBJ2-2; TRBD1 or TRBD2 may be the D gene (5 bases each). Germline V CDR1 and CDR2: SGHTA, FQGTGA. V lost 2 bases, J lost 10 bases, and 14 bases lay in between. The CDR3 has 14 residues.